The subject of this entry is one T cell receptor (beta chain). This clone's antigen is unknown. No base quality information exists; no much larger clone differs at one position. Sorted unstimulated T cells and proliferating T cells recovered from mixed lymphocyte reactions were subjected to TCRbeta CDR3 sequencing. Fresh whole blood from nine to ten HLA-typed healthy donors was used as the source from which PBMCs were isolated. This entry belongs to a study of siplizumab effects on memory and regulatory T cells (dated by TCRdb to about 2019). As for the study more broadly: The study examined how the anti-CD2 antibody siplizumab affects alloreactive T-cell subsets in allogeneic mixed lymphocyte reactions built from human PBMCs. The full study reports these points: The cumulative frequency of alloreactive sequences that could be traced back to unstimulated CD4+ memory T cells was significantly reduced by siplizumab. Unstimulated naive T cells appeared to be more diverse than memory T cells, and naive cells seemed to make a substantial contribution to the alloresponse. In reactions with siplizumab, an average of approximately 69% of mappable alloreactive CD4+ clones were Treg-derived, compared with 25% to 30% in control reactions. Sequences below about 10^-5 frequency were poorly captured, so only a minor fraction of alloreactive clones could be mapped to unstimulated subsets. The suppressive function of proliferating Tregs from siplizumab cultures was not functionally confirmed. A naive or memory phenotype could not be assigned to roughly 75-96% of proliferating CD4+ or CD8+ clones.

Receptors were amplified or captured by the immunoSEQ multiplex PCR assay. About 10^5 TCR templates per sample were assayed by the deep sequencing platform. Genomic DNA extracted from sorted T cells was used for TCRbeta CDR3 sequencing. As for the authors' bioinformatics: Clonal analysis of TCRbeta CDR3 data was done in the R programming language. Unstimulated samples were compared with post-reaction CFSE-low samples to define alloreactive CD4+ and CD8+ clones. Alloreactive CD4+ clones were assigned to regulatory or non-regulatory origin by matching sequences to sorted unstimulated Treg and non-Treg repertoires. This immuneACCESS table, as held by TCRdb, lists in-frame sequences with V and J called but not all clones. Of the missing ones, under half trace to an unresolved V gene in checked studies; the others have no known cause. V, J and clone size were drawn from that table, and D and trimming were deduced from the DNA. The sample data list roughly 60,000 clones, and 90% to 95% of these were observed just once. The top ten constitute approximately 38% of the sample.

Based on the germline V gene, the CDR1 and CDR2 sequences are MGHRA and YSYEKL. CDR3 length: 15 amino acids, cysteine to phenylalanine. Only the CDR3 part of the read is kept: 45 bases, read in frame from the first base. Germline trimming amounts to 2 bases on V and 6 bases on J, with 3 as the count of junction bases outside the gene matches. The chain is assembled from TRBV4-1 and TRBJ2-1; TRBD2 agrees with 11 junctional bases. The sequence was obtained from a human donor in good health. Input material: CD8+ T cells sorted from blood. At the DNA level, the sequence is TGCGCCAGCAGCCAACCGGGACTAGCGGCCAATGAGCAGTTCTTC. This encodes CASSQPGLAANEQFF.